Presented here are 26 T cell receptor beta chains from one specimen sequenced in a study of OX40 agonist ivuxolimab in advanced cancers. Sequencing was performed with immunoSEQ multiplex PCR; in TCRdb, only in-frame clones are kept and a portion is missing. There are about 62,000 clones in the sample; 65% to 90% occur only once, and 2% to 3% lies in the top ten. The sample was CD4+ or CD8+ T cells sorted from blood, taken in a trial of the OX40 agonist ivuxolimab. All receptors come from an adult with an advanced solid tumor such as melanoma, head and neck, liver or kidney cancer.

The V and J genes are TRBV7-9 and TRBJ1-4; D is uncertain. Trimming cost V 1 base and J 7 bases, with 13 bases left between them. Germline-derived CDR1 and CDR2 are SEHNR and FQNEAQ (reference sequence). The CDR3 is 15 residues long. The CDR3 loop is CASSLVADPFEKLFF. Here the CDR3 DNA reads TGTGCCAGCAGCTTAGTAGCGGACCCCTTTGAAAAACTGTTTTTT.

This chain connects TRBV6-5 to TRBJ2-7; D ambiguous. CDR1 is MNHEY, CDR2 SVGAGI, per germline. V dropped 0 bases and J dropped 1 base, with 7 bases sitting between them. The CDR3 runs to 14 residues. CDR3 coding DNA: TGTGCCAGCAGTTACTCTTTCGGTTCCTACGAGCAGTACTTC. Its translation is CASSYSFGSYEQYF.

This chain connects TRBV5-4 to TRBJ2-7; D possibly corresponds to TRBD1 (5 bases). Germline V CDR1 and CDR2: SGHNT, YYREEE (reference sequence). The CDR3 loop spans 14 amino acids. Trimming stripped 4 bases from V and 1 base from J, with 12 bases between. CDR3 DNA: TGTGCCAGCAGCCCCGACAGTCTGTCCTACGAGCAGTACTTC. Its translation: CASSPDSLSYEQYF.

The genes are TRBV6-1 and TRBJ2-1; no reliable D call. Trimming removed 3 bases from V and 5 bases from J, with 8 bases in between. Germline CDR1 is MNHNS and CDR2 is SASEGT. The CDR3 totals 13 residues. In DNA, the CDR3 is TGTGCCAGCAGTGACCATGGGAACAATGAGCAGTTCTTC. Translated, it gives CASSDHGNNEQFF.

This sequence joins TRBV6-5 and TRBJ1-3; D is possibly TRBD1 (6 bases). CDR3 size: 15 residues. The V gene lost 2 bases and the J gene lost 7 bases, with 15 bases spanning the gap. Germline lookup yields CDR1 MNHEY and CDR2 SVGAGI. CDR3 amino acids: CASSYKGHRSNTIYF. The CDR3 nucleotides read TGTGCCAGCAGTTACAAGGGACACAGGAGCAACACCATATATTTT.

The chain carries TRBV6-1 and TRBJ1-2; D call uncertain. The CDR3 length is 12 residues. CDR1 and CDR2 from the germline V gene are MNHNS and SASEGT. V was trimmed by 9 bases and J by 3 bases, leaving 11 bases between them. In DNA form, the CDR3 reads TGTGCCAGGGGTGGAGGGCACTATGGCTACACCTTC. Encoded protein: CARGGGHYGYTF.

This chain links TRBV18 with TRBJ1-6; no clear D gene. V was pared by 4 bases and J by 8 bases, with 6 bases between. The CDR3 sequence is 12 residues long. Germline CDR1 is KGHSH and CDR2 is LQKENI. The CDR3: CASSQADSPLHF. For the CDR3, the DNA is TGTGCCAGCTCACAAGCTGATTCACCCCTCCACTTT.

This clone was counted between two and nine times. The V gene is TRBV5-6, the J gene TRBJ1-2; no firm D call. This CDR3 spans 13 amino acids. Germline V gene lookup returns CDR1 SGHDT and CDR2 YYEEEE. Trimming removed 0 bases at V and 5 bases at J, with 8 bases between. The DNA of the CDR3 is TGTGCCAGCAGCTTGGCCTCAGGATATGGCTACACCTTC. Translation gives CASSLASGYGYTF.

The chain joins TRBV5-4 to TRBJ1-2; 9 positions match TRBD1. The V and J ends lost 4 bases and 3 bases, in that order; junction bases with no gene match: 1. This CDR3 is 13 amino acids long. Looked up from germline, CDR1 is SGHNT and CDR2 is YYREEE (reference sequence). The CDR3 DNA reads as TGTGCCAGCAGCCGGACAGGGGACTATGGCTACACCTTC. Translated: CASSRTGDYGYTF. Together with reference TRBV5-4 and TRBJ1-2, the CDR3 gives the full variable domain: ETGVTQSPTHLIKTRGQQVTLRCSSQSGHNTVSWYQQALGQGPQFIFQYYREEENGRGNFPPRFSGLQFPNYSSELNVNALELDDSALYLCASSRTGDYGYTFGSGTRLTVV.

This rearrangement joins TRBV2 to TRBJ1-5, with a weak D call TRBD1 (6 bases). V lost 6 bases and J lost 2, with 14 bases in between. From germline, CDR1 is SNHLY and CDR2 FYNNEI. The CDR3 is 15 amino acids. The CDR3 DNA follows: TGTGCCAGCAGGAAGGACAGTTTGGGCAATCAGCCCCAGCATTTT. Amino acid sequence: CASRKDSLGNQPQHF.

This clone was seen only a few times. The chain has TRBV7-2 and TRBJ2-7; TRBD1 aligns across 7 bases. The V gene end was trimmed by 3 bases and the J gene end by 2 bases; junction bases not matched to a gene: 4. The CDR3 sequence is 14 residues long. Germline CDR1 reads SGHTA; CDR2 reads FQGNSA. DNA of the CDR3: TGTGCCAGCAGCTTTTCGAGGGGGCCCTACGAGCAGTACTTC. Residues: CASSFSRGPYEQYF.

The chain links TRBV7-3 to TRBJ2-1, with 10 nucleotides matching TRBD1. The J segment lost 2 bases and the V segment lost 5 bases, leaving 3 bases of the junction unmatched. From germline, CDR1 is SGHTA and CDR2 FQGTGA. The CDR3 runs to 15 residues. The chain's CDR3 is CASSTDRGTYNEQFF. CDR3 in DNA: TGTGCCAGCAGCACGGACAGGGGGACCTACAATGAGCAGTTCTTC.

The chain uses TRBV9 and TRBJ2-2; D possibly corresponds to TRBD2 (7 bases). Germline values: CDR1 SGDLS, CDR2 YYNGEE. V was trimmed by 0 bases and J by 6 bases, leaving 12 bases between them. The CDR3 is 15 residues long. CDR3 sequence reads: CASSVAGGTAGELFF. CDR3 DNA: TGTGCCAGCAGCGTAGCGGGGGGCACGGCCGGGGAGCTGTTTTTT.

V usage is TRBV6-5 and J usage is TRBJ1-1; D gene ambiguous. The CDR3 sequence is 15 residues long. Per the germline V gene, CDR1 is MNHEY and CDR2 is SVGAGI. Trimming stripped 0 bases from V and 4 bases from J, with 12 bases between. In DNA form, the CDR3 reads TGTGCCAGCAGTTACTCGAGGGAGGGTACCACTGAAGCTTTCTTT. Its translation: CASSYSREGTTEAFF.

J is TRBJ2-7 and V is TRBV2; 9 bases are shared with TRBD2. Germline CDR1 is SNHLY and CDR2 is FYNNEI. The CDR3 runs to 15 residues. With 4 bases clipped from V and 6 bases from J, the junction kept 10 bases outside the gene matches. CDR3 in amino acids: CASSVSGGLSGEQYF. The CDR3 DNA follows: TGTGCCAGCAGTGTTAGCGGGGGACTGTCTGGCGAGCAGTACTTC.

J is TRBJ2-6 and V is TRBV4-1, with 8 nucleotides matching TRBD1. The CDR3 runs to 17 residues. Germline CDR1 MGHRA, CDR2 YSYEKL. V shed 3 bases and J 0 bases; nucleotides not matched to a gene: 4. As DNA, the CDR3 is TGCGCCAGCAGCCAGGGACAGGATTTCTCTGGGGCCAACGTCCTGACTTTC. Its translation: CASSQGQDFSGANVLTF.

The gene calls are TRBV9 and TRBJ1-1, with D possibly matching TRBD1 (6 bases). CDR1 is SGDLS, CDR2 YYNGEE, per germline. The ends were cut back, 0 bases at V and 4 bases at J, with 16 bases in the middle. This CDR3 comprises 16 residues. CDR3 protein: CASSVAPQGWGTEAFF. The DNA for the CDR3 is TGTGCCAGCAGCGTAGCCCCACAGGGATGGGGCACTGAAGCTTTCTTT.

This clone was counted a few times. The rearrangement joins TRBV6-1 to TRBJ1-1; D gene ambiguous. V lost 0 bases and J lost 4, with 9 bases in between. CDR1 and CDR2 from the germline V gene are MNHNS and SASEGT. CDR3 length: 14 residues. This CDR3 reads CASSEAEVTTEAFF. The DNA for the CDR3 is TGTGCCAGCAGTGAAGCTGAGGTTACCACTGAAGCTTTCTTT.

This chain connects TRBV4-2 to TRBJ2-7; D not resolved. The germline gives CDR1 LGHNA, CDR2 YNFKEQ. CDR3 length: 17 amino acids. V lost 0 bases to trimming and J lost 3 bases, with 18 bases between them. The CDR3 DNA is TGTGCCAGCAGCCAAGATCTAGGCACAGTGAGTCACTACGAGCAGTACTTC. Protein: CASSQDLGTVSHYEQYF.

The chain couples TRBV5-1 to TRBJ2-5; TRBD2 matches 8 bases. This CDR3 spans 16 amino acids. CDR1 is SGHRS, CDR2 YFSETQ, per germline. J was trimmed by 5 bases and V by 2 bases; bases with no gene match: 11. The CDR3 region has the DNA TGCGCCAGCAGCTTAGTACCCGGGGGGGCCGGTGAGACCCAGTACTTC. Amino acids: CASSLVPGGAGETQYF.

The chain joins TRBV5-1 to TRBJ2-5, with 8 bases aligning to TRBD2. Germline V gene data show CDR1 as SGHRS and CDR2 as YFSETQ. CDR3 length equals 15 residues. V shed 4 bases, J shed 0 bases, and the junction held 5 bases outside the gene matches. For the CDR3, the DNA is TGCGCCAGCAGCCGCGCGGGGGGTAACCAAGAGACCCAGTACTTC. This sequence encodes CASSRAGGNQETQYF.

The J gene is TRBJ1-1, the V gene TRBV29-1, with D uncertain. This CDR3 contains 16 residues. With 8 bases removed from V and 4 bases from J, the gap between germline ends came to 26 bases. The V gene's germline CDR1 is SQVTM and CDR2 ANQGSEA. In DNA, the CDR3 is TGCAGCACACTTAACCGTCTGCCCCACCCGACCACTGAAGCTTTCTTT. Its protein is CSTLNRLPHPTTEAFF.

The chain employs TRBV7-3 and TRBJ2-5; no firm D call. The CDR3 has 13 amino acids. Germline CDR1 and CDR2: SGHTA and FQGTGA. With 2 bases removed from V and 2 bases from J, the gap between germline ends came to 6 bases. The CDR3 loop is CASSLALQETQYF. CDR3 nucleotide sequence: TGTGCCAGCAGCTTAGCGTTACAAGAGACCCAGTACTTC.

The chain is built from TRBV5-4 and TRBJ1-5; possible D gene TRBD1, 5 bases. Per germline, CDR1 SGHNT and CDR2 YYREEE (reference sequence). The length of the CDR3 is 15 residues. The V gene lost 4 bases and the J gene lost 2 bases, with 13 bases spanning the gap. The CDR3 coding sequence is TGTGCCAGCAGCCGGGACCCCGGGGGCAATCAGCCCCAGCATTTT. Its translation: CASSRDPGGNQPQHF. Combining the CDR3 with reference TRBV5-4 and TRBJ1-5 gives the whole variable domain ETGVTQSPTHLIKTRGQQVTLRCSSQSGHNTVSWYQQALGQGPQFIFQYYREEENGRGNFPPRFSGLQFPNYSSELNVNALELDDSALYLCASSRDPGGNQPQHFGDGTRLSIL.

The genes are TRBV28 and TRBJ1-2, with 10 positions matching TRBD1. Looked up from germline, CDR1 is MDHEN and CDR2 is SYDVKM. V lost 5 bases and J lost 3; bases outside the gene matches: 6. There are 15 residues in the CDR3. This CDR3 reads CASSEGQGRDYGYTF. DNA for the CDR3: TGTGCCAGCAGTGAGGGACAGGGGCGGGACTATGGCTACACCTTC.

This chain connects TRBV6-5 to TRBJ1-1; D gene uncertain. Trimming removed 6 bases at V and 3 bases at J, with 2 bases between. Germline V gene lookup returns CDR1 MNHEY and CDR2 SVGAGI. The CDR3 runs to 10 residues. The CDR3 coding sequence is TGTGCCAGCAGGGACACTGAAGCTTTCTTT. Translated: CASRDTEAFF.